The entry below gives a single T cell receptor (beta chain) sequence along with its context. In the source study's methods: Reference gene primer amplification in the assay estimated nucleated cell counts. Clones were read by immunoSEQ multiplex PCR, and TCRdb kept only the in-frame ones, dropping some. The DNA gave D and trimming, while V, J and clone size come from that table. The table has tens of thousands of clones, 70% to 80% seen once. The sample originates from a study of blood T cell repertoires in COVID-19. Across the whole study: Samples taken during acute and convalescent COVID-19 were collected in the United States, Italy and Spain. The cDNA or gDNA used as material had been derived from T cells, B-cell-depleted T cells, or PBMCs.

The CDR3 is made up of 16 amino acids. With V trimmed by 5 bases and J by 7 bases, 9 bases remained unmatched. Material: peripheral blood. The chain uses TRBV23-1 and TRBJ1-6, with TRBD1 matching over 9 bases. TRBV23-1 is an ORF for which the function is uncertain. The sequence was obtained from a human donor in a cohort sampled during active COVID-19. The CDR3 sequence: CASSYLGDRANSPLHF. The CDR3 DNA reads TGCGCCAGCAGTTACCTGGGGGACAGGGCAAATTCACCCCTCCACTTT.